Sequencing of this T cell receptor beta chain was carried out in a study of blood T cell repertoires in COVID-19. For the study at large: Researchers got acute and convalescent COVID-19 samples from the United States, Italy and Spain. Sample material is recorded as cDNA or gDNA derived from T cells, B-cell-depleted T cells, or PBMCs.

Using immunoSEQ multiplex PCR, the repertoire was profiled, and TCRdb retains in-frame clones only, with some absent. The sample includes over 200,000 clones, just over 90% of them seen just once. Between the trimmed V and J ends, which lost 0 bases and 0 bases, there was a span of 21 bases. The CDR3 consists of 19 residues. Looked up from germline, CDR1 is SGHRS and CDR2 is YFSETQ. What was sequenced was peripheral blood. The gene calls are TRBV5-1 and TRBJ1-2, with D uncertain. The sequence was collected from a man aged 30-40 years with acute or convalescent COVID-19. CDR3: CASSLGMTSTLWSNYGYTF. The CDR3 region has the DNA TGCGCCAGCAGCTTGGGGATGACAAGTACCTTGTGGTCTAACTATGGCTACACCTTC.